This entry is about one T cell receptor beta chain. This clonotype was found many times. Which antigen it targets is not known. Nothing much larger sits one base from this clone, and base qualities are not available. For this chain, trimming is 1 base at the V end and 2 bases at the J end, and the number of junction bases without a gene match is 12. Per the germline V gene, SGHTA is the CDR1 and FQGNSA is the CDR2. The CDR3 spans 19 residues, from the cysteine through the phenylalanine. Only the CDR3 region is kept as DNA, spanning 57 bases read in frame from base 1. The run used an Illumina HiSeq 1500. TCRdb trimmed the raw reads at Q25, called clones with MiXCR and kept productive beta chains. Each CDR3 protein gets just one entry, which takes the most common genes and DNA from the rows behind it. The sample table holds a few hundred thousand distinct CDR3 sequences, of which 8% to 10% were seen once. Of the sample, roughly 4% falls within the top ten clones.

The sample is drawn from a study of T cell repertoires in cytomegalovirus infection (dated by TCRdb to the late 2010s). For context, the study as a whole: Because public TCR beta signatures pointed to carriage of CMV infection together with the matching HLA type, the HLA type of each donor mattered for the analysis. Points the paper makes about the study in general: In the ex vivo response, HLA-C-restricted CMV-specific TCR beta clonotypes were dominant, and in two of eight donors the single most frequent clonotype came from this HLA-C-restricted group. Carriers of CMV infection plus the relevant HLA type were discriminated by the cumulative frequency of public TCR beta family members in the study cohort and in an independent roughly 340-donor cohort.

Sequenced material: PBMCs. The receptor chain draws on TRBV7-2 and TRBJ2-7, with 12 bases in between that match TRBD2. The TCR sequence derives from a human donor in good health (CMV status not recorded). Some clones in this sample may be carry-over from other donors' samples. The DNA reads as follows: TGTGCCAGCAGCTTAGGGGCTATCCGGACTAGCGGGGAGACCTACGAGCAGTACTTC. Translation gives CASSLGAIRTSGETYEQYF.